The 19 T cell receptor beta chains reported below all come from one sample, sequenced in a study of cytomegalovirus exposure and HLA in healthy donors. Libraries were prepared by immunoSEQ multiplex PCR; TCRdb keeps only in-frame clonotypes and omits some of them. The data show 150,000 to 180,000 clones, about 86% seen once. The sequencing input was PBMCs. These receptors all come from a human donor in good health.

CDR3 region: CASSMGLAGGPAGELFF. In DNA form, the CDR3 reads TGTGCCAGTAGTATGGGACTAGCGGGAGGGCCCGCCGGGGAGCTGTTTTTT. The gene calls are TRBV19 and TRBJ2-2; 16 bases agree with TRBD2. In germline, CDR1 is LNHDA, CDR2 SQIVND (reference sequence). The J segment lost 6 bases and the V segment lost 3 bases, leaving 4 bases of the junction unmatched. This CDR3 spans 17 amino acids.

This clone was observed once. The CDR3 bases are TGTGCCAGCAGCAGACAGGGCGAGGAACTGTTTTTT. Translated, it gives CASSRQGEELFF. The chain is built from TRBV5-4 and TRBJ1-4, with TRBD1 identical over 7 bases. V shed 4 bases and J 12 bases; nucleotides not matched to a gene: 6. The CDR3 consists of 12 residues. CDR1 and CDR2 (germline): SGHNT, YYREEE (reference sequence).

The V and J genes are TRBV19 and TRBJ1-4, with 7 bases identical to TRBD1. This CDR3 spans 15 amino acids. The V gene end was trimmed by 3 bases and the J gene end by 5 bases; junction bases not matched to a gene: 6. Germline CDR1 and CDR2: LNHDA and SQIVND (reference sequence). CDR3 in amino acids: CASSIKDRTNEKLFF. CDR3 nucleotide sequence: TGTGCCAGTAGTATTAAGGACAGGACAAATGAAAAACTGTTTTTT. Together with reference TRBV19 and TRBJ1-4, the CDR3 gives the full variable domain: DGGITQSPKYLFRKEGQNVTLSCEQNLNHDAMYWYRQDPGQGLRLIYYSQIVNDFQKGDIAEGYSVSREKKESFPLTVTSAQKNPTAFYLCASSIKDRTNEKLFFGSGTQLSVL.

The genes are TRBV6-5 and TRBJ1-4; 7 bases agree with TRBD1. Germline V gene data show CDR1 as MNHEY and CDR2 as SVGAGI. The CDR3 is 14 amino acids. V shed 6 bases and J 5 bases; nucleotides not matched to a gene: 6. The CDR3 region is CASRRGTANEKLFF. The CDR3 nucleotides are TGTGCCAGCAGAAGAGGGACAGCAAATGAAAAACTGTTTTTT.

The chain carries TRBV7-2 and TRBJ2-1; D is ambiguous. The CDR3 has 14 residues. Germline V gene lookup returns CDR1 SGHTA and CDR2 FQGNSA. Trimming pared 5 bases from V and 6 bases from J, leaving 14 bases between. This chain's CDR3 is CASSLLGAPNEQFF. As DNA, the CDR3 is TGTGCCAGCAGCCTCCTCGGTGCTCCCAATGAGCAGTTCTTC.

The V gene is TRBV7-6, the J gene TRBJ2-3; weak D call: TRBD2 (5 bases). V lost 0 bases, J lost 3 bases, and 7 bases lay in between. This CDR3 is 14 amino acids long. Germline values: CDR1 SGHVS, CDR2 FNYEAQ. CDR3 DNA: TGTGCCAGCAGCTTAGCGAGGGTGACAGATACGCAGTATTTT. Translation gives CASSLARVTDTQYF.

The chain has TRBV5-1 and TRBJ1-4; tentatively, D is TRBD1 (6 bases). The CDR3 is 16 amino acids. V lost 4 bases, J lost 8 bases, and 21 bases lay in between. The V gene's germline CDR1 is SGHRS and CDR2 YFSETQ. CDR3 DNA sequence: TGCGCCAGCAGCGCGGACAGCACTAGAATGTCGGAAAAACTGTTTTTT. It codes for CASSADSTRMSEKLFF.

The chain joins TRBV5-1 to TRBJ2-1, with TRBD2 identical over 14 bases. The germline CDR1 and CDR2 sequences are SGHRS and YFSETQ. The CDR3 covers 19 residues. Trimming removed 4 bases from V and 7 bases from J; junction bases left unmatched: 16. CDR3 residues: CASSQTGTSGGIPWNEQFF. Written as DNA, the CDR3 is TGCGCCAGCAGCCAAACCGGGACTAGCGGGGGTATCCCGTGGAATGAGCAGTTCTTC.

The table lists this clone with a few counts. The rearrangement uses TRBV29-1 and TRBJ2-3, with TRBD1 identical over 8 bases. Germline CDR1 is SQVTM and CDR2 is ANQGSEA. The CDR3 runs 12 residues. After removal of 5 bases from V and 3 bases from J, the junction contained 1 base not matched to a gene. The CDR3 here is CSVRTGTDTQYF. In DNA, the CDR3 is TGCAGCGTTCGGACAGGGACAGATACGCAGTATTTT.

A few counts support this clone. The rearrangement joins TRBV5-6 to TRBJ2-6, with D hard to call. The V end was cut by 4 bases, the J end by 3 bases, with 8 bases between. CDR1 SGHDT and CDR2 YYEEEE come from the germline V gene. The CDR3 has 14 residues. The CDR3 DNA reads TGTGCCAGCAGCCGAGGTGGTGGGGCCAACGTCCTGACTTTC. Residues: CASSRGGGANVLTF.

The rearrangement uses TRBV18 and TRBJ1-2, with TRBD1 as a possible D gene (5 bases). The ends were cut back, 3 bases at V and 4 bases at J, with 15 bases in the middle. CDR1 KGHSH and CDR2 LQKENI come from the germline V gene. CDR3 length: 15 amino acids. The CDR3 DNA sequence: TGTGCCAGCTCACCGGCAACTCAGGGCCCCTATGGCTACACCTTC. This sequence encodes CASSPATQGPYGYTF.

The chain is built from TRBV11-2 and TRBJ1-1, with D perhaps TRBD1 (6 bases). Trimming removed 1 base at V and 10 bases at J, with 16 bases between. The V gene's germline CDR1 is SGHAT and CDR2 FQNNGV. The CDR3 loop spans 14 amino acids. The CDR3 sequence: CASSLAGGLGGAFF. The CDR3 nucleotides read TGTGCCAGCAGCTTAGCCGGGGGGCTAGGGGGAGCTTTCTTT.

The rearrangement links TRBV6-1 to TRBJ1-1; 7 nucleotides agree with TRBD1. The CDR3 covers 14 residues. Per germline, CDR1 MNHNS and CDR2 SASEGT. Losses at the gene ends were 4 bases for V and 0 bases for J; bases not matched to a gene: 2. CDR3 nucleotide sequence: TGTGCCAGCAGTGTCAGGGGGGTGAACACTGAAGCTTTCTTT. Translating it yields CASSVRGVNTEAFF.

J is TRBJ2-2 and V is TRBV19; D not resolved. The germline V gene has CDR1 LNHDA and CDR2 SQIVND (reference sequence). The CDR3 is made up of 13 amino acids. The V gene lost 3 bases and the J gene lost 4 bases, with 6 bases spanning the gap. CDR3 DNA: TGTGCCAGTAGTATGGCTAGCACCGGGGAGCTGTTTTTT. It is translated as CASSMASTGELFF.

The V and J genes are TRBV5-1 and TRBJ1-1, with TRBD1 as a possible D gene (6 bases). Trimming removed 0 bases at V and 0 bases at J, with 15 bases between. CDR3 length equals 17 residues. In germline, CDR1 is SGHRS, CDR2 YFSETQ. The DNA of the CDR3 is TGCGCCAGCAGCTTGGGGACAGCCTCTAACATGAACACTGAAGCTTTCTTT. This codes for CASSLGTASNMNTEAFF.

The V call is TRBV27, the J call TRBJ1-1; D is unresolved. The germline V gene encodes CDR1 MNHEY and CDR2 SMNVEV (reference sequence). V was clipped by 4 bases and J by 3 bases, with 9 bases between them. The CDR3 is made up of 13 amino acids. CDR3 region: CASSYGSYTEAFF. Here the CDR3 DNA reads TGTGCCAGCAGTTACGGGAGCTACACTGAAGCTTTCTTT.

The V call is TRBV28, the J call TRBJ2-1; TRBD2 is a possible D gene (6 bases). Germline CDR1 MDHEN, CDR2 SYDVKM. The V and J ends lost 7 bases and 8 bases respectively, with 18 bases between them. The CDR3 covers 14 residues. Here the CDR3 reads CASMGSGEIDEQFF. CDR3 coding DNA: TGTGCCAGCATGGGATCGGGGGAAATCGATGAGCAGTTCTTC.

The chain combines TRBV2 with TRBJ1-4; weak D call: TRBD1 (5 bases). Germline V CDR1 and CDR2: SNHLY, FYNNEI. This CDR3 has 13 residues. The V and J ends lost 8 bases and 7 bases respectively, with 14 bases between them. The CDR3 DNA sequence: TGTGCCAGCGGCTTAGGAAGGGGTGAAAAACTGTTTTTT. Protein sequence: CASGLGRGEKLFF.

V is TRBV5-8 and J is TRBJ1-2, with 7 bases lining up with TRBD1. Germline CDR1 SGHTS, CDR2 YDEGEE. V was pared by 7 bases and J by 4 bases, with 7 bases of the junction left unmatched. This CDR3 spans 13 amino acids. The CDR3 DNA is TGTGCCAGCCGACAGGGAAGAGTCTATGGCTACACCTTC. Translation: CASRQGRVYGYTF.